This T cell receptor beta chain was profiled in a study of shared clonotypes between healthy human individuals. General study findings and limits: Lower generation probabilities were found for non-shared clonotypes than for those shared by all four donors.

Of note for this clone: Its antigen is not known. Other DNA sequences in this sample translate to the same CDR3.

This CDR3 contains 14 residues. The V gene's germline CDR1 is SGHRS and CDR2 YFSETQ. Trimming left V 0 bases short and J 2 bases short, with 9 bases between. Execution of the assay was at deep level. Authors' data handling: Quality scores were absent from the junction-only immunoSEQ sequences, so filtering differed. Using immunoSEQ multiplex PCR, the repertoire was profiled, and TCRdb retains in-frame clones only, with some absent. The DNA was the basis for D and trimming; V, J and clone size are from that table. The sample includes millions of clones, around 90% of them seen just once. The V and J genes are TRBV5-1 and TRBJ2-7; either TRBD1 or TRBD2 may fit D (5 bases each). The sequencing input was naive CD4+ T cells sorted from blood. As to subset: CD45RA+ positively selected. The receptor was derived from a man aged 18 to 35 in good health. The CDR3: CASSLGDPPYEQYF. The CDR3 DNA sequence: TGCGCCAGCAGCTTGGGGGACCCTCCCTACGAGCAGTACTTC.